The table lists the clone carrying this T cell receptor beta chain with a count of one. Its specificity is unknown. Clones were read by immunoSEQ multiplex PCR, and TCRdb kept only the in-frame ones, dropping some. The sample records 20,000 to 25,000 clones, around 74% being singletons. The germline V gene has CDR1 SNHLY and CDR2 FYNNEI. Trimming cost V 7 bases and J 6 bases; bases outside gene matches: 7. The CDR3 contains 14 residues. The data are from a study of ipilimumab plus nivolumab after autologous stem cell transplantation. The wider study: Both relapsed and primary refractory DLBCL were included.

Broader study findings: Authors suggest TCR repertoire, Treg phenotype and gut microbiota support further study.

Checkpoint therapy with ipilimumab 1 mg/kg began 14 to 28 days after transplant. The chain joins TRBV2 to TRBJ2-1; TRBD2 matches at 9 bases. Here the sequenced sample was PBMCs, taken in a trial of ipilimumab plus nivolumab as post-transplant consolidation. This TCR came from a male donor with diffuse large B-cell lymphoma. The CDR3 DNA follows: TGTGCCAGCAATGCGGGAGGGACGGGCAATGAGCAGTTCTTC. Encoded protein: CASNAGGTGNEQFF. The whole variable domain, remainder taken from reference TRBV2 and TRBJ2-1, is EPEVTQTPSHQVTQMGQEVILRCVPISNHLYFYWYRQILGQKVEFLVSFYNNEISEKSEIFDDQFSVERPDGSNFTLKIRSTKLEDSAMYFCASNAGGTGNEQFFGPGTRLTVL.